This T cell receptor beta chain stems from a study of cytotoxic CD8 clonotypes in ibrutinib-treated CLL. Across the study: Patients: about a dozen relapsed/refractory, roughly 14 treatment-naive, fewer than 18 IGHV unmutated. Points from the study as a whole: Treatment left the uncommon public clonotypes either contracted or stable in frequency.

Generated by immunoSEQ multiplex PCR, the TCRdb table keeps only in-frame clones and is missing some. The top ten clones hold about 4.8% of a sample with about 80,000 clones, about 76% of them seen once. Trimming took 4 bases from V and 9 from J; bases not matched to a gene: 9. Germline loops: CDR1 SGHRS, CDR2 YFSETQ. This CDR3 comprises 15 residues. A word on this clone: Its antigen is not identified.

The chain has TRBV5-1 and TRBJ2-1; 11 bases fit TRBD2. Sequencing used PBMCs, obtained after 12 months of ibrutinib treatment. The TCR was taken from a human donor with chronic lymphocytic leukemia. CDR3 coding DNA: TGCGCCAGCAGCCCCGTAGCGGGAGGGGAGGGTGAGCAGTTCTTC. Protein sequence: CASSPVAGGEGEQFF. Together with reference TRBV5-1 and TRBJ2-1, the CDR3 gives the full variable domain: KAGVTQTPRYLIKTRGQQVTLSCSPISGHRSVSWYQQTPGQGLQFLFEYFSETQRNKGNFPGRFSGRQFSNSRSEMNVSTLELGDSALYLCASSPVAGGEGEQFFGPGTRLTVL.